This entry is about one TCR beta chain. Assay: immunoSEQ multiplex PCR; the TCRdb copy retains only in-frame clones and omits some. The sample yields 3,500 to 5,000 clones, around four fifths seen once. This specimen comes from a study of brain metastases from non-small cell lung cancer. Per germline, CDR1 SGDLS and CDR2 YYNGEE. V lost 4 bases, J lost 7 bases, and 12 bases lay in between. This CDR3 comprises 13 residues. The source material was tumor-adjacent normal tissue. This TCR was sampled from a donor at least 40 years old with non-small cell lung cancer. The chain employs TRBV9 and TRBJ2-1; D is undetermined. DNA of the CDR3: TGTGCCAGCAGCCCGGTAGGGCAGAATGAGCAGTTCTTC. It codes for CASSPVGQNEQFF.